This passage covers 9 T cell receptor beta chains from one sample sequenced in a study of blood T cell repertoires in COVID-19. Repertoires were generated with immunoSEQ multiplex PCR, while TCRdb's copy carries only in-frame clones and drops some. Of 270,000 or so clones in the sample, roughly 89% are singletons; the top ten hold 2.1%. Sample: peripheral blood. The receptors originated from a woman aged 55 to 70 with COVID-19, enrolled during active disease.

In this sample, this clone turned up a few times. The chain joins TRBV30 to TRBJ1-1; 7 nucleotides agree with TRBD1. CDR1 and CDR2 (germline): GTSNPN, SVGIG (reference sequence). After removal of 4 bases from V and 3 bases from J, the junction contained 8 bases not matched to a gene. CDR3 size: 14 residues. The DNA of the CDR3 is TGTGCCTGGAAACAGGGGCCAGGGCACACTGAAGCTTTCTTT. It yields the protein CAWKQGPGHTEAFF.

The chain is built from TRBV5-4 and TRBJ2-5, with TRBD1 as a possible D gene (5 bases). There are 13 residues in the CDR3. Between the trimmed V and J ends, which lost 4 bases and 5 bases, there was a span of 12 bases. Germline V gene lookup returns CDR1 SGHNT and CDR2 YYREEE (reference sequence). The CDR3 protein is CASSPTVVETQYF. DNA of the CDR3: TGTGCCAGCAGCCCGACAGTTGTCGAGACCCAGTACTTC.

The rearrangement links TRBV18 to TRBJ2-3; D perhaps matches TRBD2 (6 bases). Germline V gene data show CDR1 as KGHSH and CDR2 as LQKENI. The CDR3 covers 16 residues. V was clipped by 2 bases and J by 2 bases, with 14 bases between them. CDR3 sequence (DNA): TGTGCCAGCTCACCAAGTGGGGCGGGGATCACAGATACGCAGTATTTT. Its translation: CASSPSGAGITDTQYF.

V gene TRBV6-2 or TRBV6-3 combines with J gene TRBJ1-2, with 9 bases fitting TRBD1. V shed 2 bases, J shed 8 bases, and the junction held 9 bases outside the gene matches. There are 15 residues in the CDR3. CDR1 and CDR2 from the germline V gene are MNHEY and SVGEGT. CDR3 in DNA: TGTGCCAGCAGTTACGCCGGGGGACAGGGTCGAGGCTACACCTTC. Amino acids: CASSYAGGQGRGYTF.

The CDR3 bases are TGTGCCTGGAGTTTGACAGGAGCAAGTGAAGCTTTCTTT. Amino acid sequence: CAWSLTGASEAFF. The chain employs TRBV30 and TRBJ1-1, with D tentatively TRBD1 (6 bases). The CDR3 is 13 amino acids. V was cut by 2 bases and J by 7 bases, with 14 bases left in between. Looked up from germline, CDR1 is GTSNPN and CDR2 is SVGIG (reference sequence).

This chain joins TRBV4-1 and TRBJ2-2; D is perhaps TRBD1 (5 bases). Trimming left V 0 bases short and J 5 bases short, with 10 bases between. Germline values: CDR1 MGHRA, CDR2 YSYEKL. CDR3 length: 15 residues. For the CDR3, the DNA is TGCGCCAGCAGCCAAGATAGGGGTCGGACCGGGGAGCTGTTTTTT. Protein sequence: CASSQDRGRTGELFF.

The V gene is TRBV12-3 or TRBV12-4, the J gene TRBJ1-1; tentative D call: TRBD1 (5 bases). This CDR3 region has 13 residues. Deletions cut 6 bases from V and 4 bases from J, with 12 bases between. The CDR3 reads CASRTEEVTEAFF. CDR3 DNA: TGTGCCAGCAGGACAGAAGAGGTCACTGAAGCTTTCTTT.

This CDR3 is CATSIYRTSQGTDTQYF. CDR3 nucleotides: TGTGCCACCAGCATATACCGGACTAGTCAAGGCACAGATACGCAGTATTTT. The chain combines TRBV15 with TRBJ2-3; 7 bases are a match to TRBD2. The germline V gene has CDR1 LNHNV and CDR2 YYDKDF (reference sequence). The CDR3 contains 17 residues. V was clipped by 4 bases and J by 1 base; unmatched bases: 11.

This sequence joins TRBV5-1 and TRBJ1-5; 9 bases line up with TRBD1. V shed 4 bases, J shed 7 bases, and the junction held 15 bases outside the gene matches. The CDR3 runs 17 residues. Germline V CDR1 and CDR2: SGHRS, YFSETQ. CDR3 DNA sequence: TGCGCCAGCAGCCCAATTCCGGGACAGGGAACCGAGCAGCCCCAGCATTTT. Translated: CASSPIPGQGTEQPQHF.